Shown below are 10 T cell receptor beta chains from a single sample sequenced in a study of blood T cell repertoires in COVID-19 (dated by TCRdb to 2020 to 2021). The receptor library was made with the immunoSEQ multiplex PCR assay. Imported from immuneACCESS, the table was reduced by TCRdb to in-frame sequences with V and J called. These copies leave out some clones; in studies compared against another copy, an unresolved V gene accounts for under half, and the cause of the remainder is not known. Within this sample are over 150,000 clones, with 70% to 85% of them counted one time only. Together, the top ten hold roughly a sixth of the sample. Sequencing used PBMCs or T cells enriched from blood (not recorded which). These receptors originate from a woman between 50 and 59 years old who had recovered from COVID-19.

This sequence joins TRBV7-9 and TRBJ2-5, with 11 bases that match TRBD2. The CDR3 consists of 16 residues. V shed 3 bases and J 4 bases; nucleotides not matched to a gene: 7. Germline CDR1 is SEHNR and CDR2 is FQNEAQ (reference sequence). CDR3 bases: TGTGCCAGCAGCTTGGTTAGCGGGAGGGCCGGAGAGACCCAGTACTTC. It yields the protein CASSLVSGRAGETQYF.

The genes are TRBV4-2 and TRBJ1-5; D uncertain. CDR1 and CDR2 from the germline V gene are LGHNA and YNFKEQ. The CDR3 has 14 amino acids. The V end lost 1 base, the J end lost 6 bases, and 10 bases lay between the germline ends. The CDR3 DNA follows: TGTGCCAGCAGCCAAGTTGTGGAGACTCAGCCCCAGCATTTT. This translates into CASSQVVETQPQHF.

This clone has more than one count but fewer than ten. V usage is TRBV28 and J usage is TRBJ2-7; 7 bases match TRBD1. The CDR3 is 13 residues long. V trimming: 2 bases; J trimming: 2 bases; junction bases outside the gene matches: 0. The germline gives CDR1 MDHEN, CDR2 SYDVKM. The CDR3 sequence is CASSLGTAYEQYF. The CDR3 DNA reads as TGTGCCAGCAGTTTAGGGACAGCCTACGAGCAGTACTTC.

V usage is TRBV11-3 and J usage is TRBJ2-1, with TRBD2 identical over 9 bases. The germline gives CDR1 SGHNT, CDR2 YENEEA. V gave up 1 base and J gave up 6 bases; unmatched junction bases: 13. The CDR3 is made up of 18 amino acids. This chain's CDR3 is CASSLGSWGPGLANEQFF. The CDR3 DNA follows: TGTGCCAGCAGCTTAGGGAGTTGGGGTCCGGGACTAGCCAATGAGCAGTTCTTC.

The chain joins TRBV29-1 to TRBJ2-7; TRBD2 matches at 13 bases. CDR1 SQVTM and CDR2 ANQGSEA come from the germline V gene. J was trimmed by 4 bases and V by 0 bases; bases with no gene match: 3. The CDR3 is 15 amino acids. Here the CDR3 DNA reads TGCAGCGTTGAAGATACGACTAGCGGGAGGTACGAGCAGTACTTC. This translates into CSVEDTTSGRYEQYF.

This chain connects TRBV18 to TRBJ2-3; 9 bases match TRBD1. Germline V lookup: CDR1 KGHSH, CDR2 LQKENI. Trimming at V came to 5 bases and at J to 0 bases, leaving 3 bases not matched to a gene. This CDR3 is built from 15 residues. CDR3 sequence: CASSGDRGSTDTQYF. CDR3 nucleotides: TGTGCCAGCTCAGGAGACAGGGGGAGCACAGATACGCAGTATTTT.

This clone was detected a few times. This chain uses TRBV29-1 with TRBJ1-2; tentatively, D is TRBD1 (6 bases). Trimming left V 7 bases short and J 3 bases short, with 24 bases between. The CDR3 is 16 residues long. Germline CDR1 is SQVTM and CDR2 is ANQGSEA. The CDR3 region is CSGGLLDWGRDYGYTF. CDR3 DNA sequence: TGCAGCGGGGGTCTACTGGACTGGGGGCGCGACTATGGCTACACCTTC.

The chain is built from TRBV7-2 and TRBJ1-2, with D possibly being TRBD1 (6 bases). The germline CDR1 and CDR2 sequences are SGHTA and FQGNSA. V was shortened by 1 base and J by 3 bases, with 9 bases between the two germline ends. CDR3 length: 14 amino acids. CDR3 nucleotides: TGTGCCAGCAGCTTAGAGGGGGTATACTATGGCTACACCTTC. As protein: CASSLEGVYYGYTF. Variable domain in full (rest from reference TRBV7-2 and TRBJ1-2): GAGVSQSPSNKVTEKGKDVELRCDPISGHTALYWYRQSLGQGLEFLIYFQGNSAPDKSGLPSDRFSAERTGGSVSTLTIQRTQQEDSAVYLCASSLEGVYYGYTFGSGTRLTVV.

This clone was observed a single time. The chain carries TRBV29-1 and TRBJ2-1, with D unresolved. Trimming stripped 6 bases from V and 0 bases from J, with 12 bases between. This CDR3 is built from 14 residues. Germline-derived CDR1 and CDR2 are SQVTM and ANQGSEA. CDR3 sequence (DNA): TGCAGCGTCCCGAAGGAGAGCTCCTACAATGAGCAGTTCTTC. Translation gives CSVPKESSYNEQFF.

J is TRBJ1-1 and V is TRBV9; D is undetermined. Germline V gives CDR1 SGDLS, CDR2 YYNGEE. V lost 0 bases and J 3 bases, leaving 6 bases between the germline ends. The CDR3 consists of 13 residues. The CDR3 nucleotides read TGTGCCAGCAGCGTAGGCCGGTACACTGAAGCTTTCTTT. Translation: CASSVGRYTEAFF.